This record covers a single TCR beta chain. Clones were sequenced by immunoSEQ multiplex PCR, and TCRdb holds only the in-frame ones, with some missing. Of some 81,000 clones in the sample, roughly 91% were seen once. These data belong to a study of technical replicates of blood from four donors. Trimming removed 1 base from V and 9 bases from J; junction bases left unmatched: 8. This CDR3 has 14 amino acids. Germline V gene lookup returns CDR1 MGHRA and CDR2 YSYEKL. Sequenced: T cells isolated from PBMCs. The receptor was derived from a human donor in good health. This chain connects TRBV4-1 to TRBJ2-7; TRBD1 agrees at 8 bases. The CDR3 coding sequence is TGCGCCAGCAGCCAAGCCTATGACAGGGGTCGGCAGTACTTC. Translated, it gives CASSQAYDRGRQYF.